The rows below give T cell receptor beta chains drawn from one sample of a study of blood T cell repertoires in COVID-19. Repertoires were generated with immunoSEQ multiplex PCR, while TCRdb's copy carries only in-frame clones and drops some. The sample shows under 150,000 clones, less than 90% of them seen only once. The sequenced sample consisted of peripheral blood. The receptors derive from a man aged 25-45 years with acute or convalescent COVID-19. The CDR3 runs from the conserved cysteine through the conserved F or W. D genes are given only for firm matches. Not all rows give a size; the values are once, few, many and, for expanded clones, a class.

>TRBJ1-2|NA|18|TRBD1|TRBV25-1
CASSPLTGTVVSAYGYTF
TGTGCCAGCAGTCCTTTGACAGGGACGGTCGTTTCCGCCTATGGCTACACCTTC
>TRBJ1-1|few|13|NA|TRBV30
CASEGGRGTEAFF
TGTGCCTCCGAGGGGGGGCGTGGCACTGAAGCTTTCTTT
>TRBJ1-1|NA|14|NA|TRBV6-5
CASSYGGANTEAFF
TGTGCCAGCAGTTACGGGGGGGCGAACACTGAAGCTTTCTTT
>TRBJ1-2|NA|14|TRBD1|TRBV6-6
CASSYRQGARGYTF
TGTGCCAGCAGTTACAGACAGGGGGCGAGAGGCTACACCTTC
>TRBJ2-2|NA|12|NA|TRBV30
CALSSDTGELFF
TGTGCCTTGTCCTCCGACACCGGGGAGCTGTTTTTT
>TRBJ2-3|few|15|NA|TRBV5-1
CASSLVGQDTDTQYF
TGCGCCAGCAGCTTGGTGGGTCAGGACACAGATACGCAGTATTTT
>TRBJ1-2|NA|16|NA|TRBV7-2
CASSLAGQGTNYGYTF
TGTGCCAGCAGCTTAGCCGGCCAGGGAACTAACTATGGCTACACCTTC
>TRBJ1-3|NA|12|NA|TRBV12-3/TRBV12-4
CASSTGTNTIYF
TGTGCCAGCAGTACTGGTACTAACACCATATATTTT
>TRBJ2-3|NA|15|NA|TRBV9
CASSVSGMFTDTQYF
TGTGCCAGCAGCGTCTCAGGGATGTTCACAGATACGCAGTATTTT
>TRBJ1-2|NA|14|TRBD1|TRBV2
CASSDQDRAIGYTF
TGTGCCAGCAGCGATCAAGACAGGGCTATTGGCTACACCTTC
>TRBJ1-5|NA|12|NA|TRBV10-3
CAISDSDQPQHF
TGTGCCATCAGTGATTCAGATCAGCCCCAGCATTTT